The 11 T cell receptor beta chains reported below all come from one sample, sequenced in a study of Ad26.COV2.S vaccination and SARS-CoV-2 variants (dated by TCRdb to about 2021). This specimen's treatment or condition label, per the study, means: approximately 18 received Ad26.COV2.S at low or high dose, single or two shots; roughly 5 received placebo; per-sample allocation not given. For vaccine and placebo recipients, repertoires were sequenced using samples collected on day 63 after the first injection. The method behind the library was the immunoSEQ multiplex PCR assay. Entries here come from immuneACCESS through TCRdb and include only in-frame sequences with V and J called. Some clones fail to appear in such tables; in the studies checked, an unresolved V gene covers under half of the shortfall, and the cause of the remainder is unknown. For this sample there are hundreds of thousands of clones; approximately 90% appear just once. The ten most abundant clones make up roughly 1.7% of the sample.

The source was peripheral blood, collected in a trial of Ad26.COV2.S vaccine versus placebo. The receptors originated from a person aged 18-60 years who received the Ad26.COV2.S COVID-19 vaccine or a placebo.

The rearrangement uses TRBV7-9 and TRBJ1-4; 7 positions agree with TRBD1. Trimming removed 4 bases from V and 0 bases from J; junction bases left unmatched: 8. The CDR3 totals 17 residues. Germline V gene data show CDR1 as SEHNR and CDR2 as FQNEAQ (reference sequence). In DNA form, the CDR3 reads TGTGCCAGCAGCTCAGTAGGGGGCGACCCAACTAATGAAAAACTGTTTTTT. Amino acid sequence: CASSSVGGDPTNEKLFF.

This clone was seen just once. This chain links TRBV4-3 with TRBJ2-7; 8 positions agree with TRBD1. Trimming cost V 6 bases and J 2 bases; bases outside gene matches: 3. Germline V gene sequence: CDR1 LGHNA, CDR2 YSLEER. CDR3 length: 13 amino acids. CDR3: CASSRDRTYEQYF. The CDR3 nucleotides read TGCGCCAGCAGTAGGGACAGGACCTACGAGCAGTACTTC.

As DNA, the CDR3 is TGTGCCAGCTCACCAAGGGTTTCAGGGAAGAACACTGAAGCTTTCTTT. Protein sequence: CASSPRVSGKNTEAFF. The genes are TRBV18 and TRBJ1-1; D perhaps matches TRBD1 (5 bases). The V and J ends lost 2 bases and 1 base respectively, with 14 bases between them. Germline V lookup: CDR1 KGHSH, CDR2 LQKENI. This CDR3 is built from 16 residues.

This rearrangement joins TRBV30 to TRBJ1-1; D uncertain. CDR1 and CDR2 from the germline V gene are GTSNPN and SVGIG (reference sequence). Trimming stripped 2 bases from V and 1 base from J, with 8 bases between. This CDR3 spans 13 amino acids. The CDR3 DNA is TGTGCCTGGAGTTTGTCGGGGAACACTGAAGCTTTCTTT. Its protein product is CAWSLSGNTEAFF.

CDR3: CASSLTFTRGYGYTF. The CDR3 coding sequence is TGTGCCAGCAGCTTGACTTTTACCCGGGGTTATGGCTACACCTTC. The chain uses TRBV5-8 and TRBJ1-2; D ambiguous. The CDR3 is 15 amino acids. Looked up from germline, CDR1 is SGHTS and CDR2 is YDEGEE. Deletions cut 1 base from V and 5 bases from J, with 15 bases between.

The chain carries TRBV27 and TRBJ1-6, with 9 bases fitting TRBD1. The CDR3 spans 16 residues. The trim removed 5 bases at V and 10 bases at J, leaving 12 bases unmatched. Germline CDR1 and CDR2: MNHEY and SMNVEV (reference sequence). DNA for the CDR3: TGTGCCAGCAGTAAACCGGGACAGGGAATTGGCTCACCCCTCCACTTT. This translates into CASSKPGQGIGSPLHF.

The chain is built from TRBV27 and TRBJ2-6; 8 bases are shared with TRBD2. The CDR3 contains 16 residues. Germline CDR1 reads MNHEY; CDR2 reads SMNVEV (reference sequence). V gave up 5 bases and J gave up 0 bases; unmatched junction bases: 3. The CDR3 sequence: CASSLGRGSGANVLTF. The CDR3 region has the DNA TGTGCCAGCAGTCTCGGGAGGGGCTCTGGGGCCAACGTCCTGACTTTC.

V is TRBV9 and J is TRBJ2-1; D possibly corresponds to TRBD1 (6 bases). The CDR3 loop spans 15 amino acids. Per germline, CDR1 SGDLS and CDR2 YYNGEE. Trimming left V 4 bases short and J 1 base short, with 12 bases between. The CDR3 DNA follows: TGTGCCAGCAGCTTCTTGACAGGTTCCTACAATGAGCAGTTCTTC. Its translation: CASSFLTGSYNEQFF.

The rearrangement links TRBV7-9 to TRBJ2-3; D gene uncertain. V gave up 5 bases and J gave up 0 bases, with 6 bases separating them. CDR1 is SEHNR, CDR2 FQNEAQ, per germline (reference sequence). This CDR3 contains 13 residues. The CDR3 here is CASSVTSTDTQYF. Here the CDR3 DNA reads TGTGCCAGCAGCGTGACTAGCACAGATACGCAGTATTTT.

This chain uses TRBV11-2 with TRBJ2-6; D might be TRBD2 (5 bases). Trimming stripped 6 bases from V and 11 bases from J, with 8 bases between. Germline loops: CDR1 SGHAT, CDR2 FQNNGV. The CDR3 sequence is 11 residues long. The CDR3 here is CASRKGDVLTF. CDR3 DNA sequence: TGTGCCAGCAGGAAGGGAGACGTCCTGACTTTC.

The count of this clone is one. The chain recombines TRBV6-2 or TRBV6-3 with TRBJ2-1; D is possibly TRBD2 (7 bases). Trimming took 6 bases from V and 5 from J, leaving 17 bases between them. The germline gives CDR1 MNHEY, CDR2 SVGEGT. CDR3 size: 15 residues. CDR3 nucleotide sequence: TGTGCCAGCAGCAAAAGGGGGGGGGCCAACAATGAGCAGTTCTTC. This codes for CASSKRGGANNEQFF.